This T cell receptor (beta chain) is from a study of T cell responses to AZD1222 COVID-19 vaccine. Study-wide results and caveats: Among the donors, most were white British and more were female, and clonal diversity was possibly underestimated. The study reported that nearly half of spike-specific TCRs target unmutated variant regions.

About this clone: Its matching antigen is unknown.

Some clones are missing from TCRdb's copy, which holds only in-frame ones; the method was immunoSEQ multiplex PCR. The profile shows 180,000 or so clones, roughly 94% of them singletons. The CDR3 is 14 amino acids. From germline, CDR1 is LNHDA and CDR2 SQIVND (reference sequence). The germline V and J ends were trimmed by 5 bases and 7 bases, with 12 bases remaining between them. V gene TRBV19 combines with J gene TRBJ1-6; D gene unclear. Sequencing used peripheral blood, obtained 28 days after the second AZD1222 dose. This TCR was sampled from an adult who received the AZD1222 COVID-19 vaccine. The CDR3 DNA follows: TGTGCCAGTAGTTCCCGGACGGCGAATTCACCCCTCCACTTT. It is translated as CASSSRTANSPLHF.